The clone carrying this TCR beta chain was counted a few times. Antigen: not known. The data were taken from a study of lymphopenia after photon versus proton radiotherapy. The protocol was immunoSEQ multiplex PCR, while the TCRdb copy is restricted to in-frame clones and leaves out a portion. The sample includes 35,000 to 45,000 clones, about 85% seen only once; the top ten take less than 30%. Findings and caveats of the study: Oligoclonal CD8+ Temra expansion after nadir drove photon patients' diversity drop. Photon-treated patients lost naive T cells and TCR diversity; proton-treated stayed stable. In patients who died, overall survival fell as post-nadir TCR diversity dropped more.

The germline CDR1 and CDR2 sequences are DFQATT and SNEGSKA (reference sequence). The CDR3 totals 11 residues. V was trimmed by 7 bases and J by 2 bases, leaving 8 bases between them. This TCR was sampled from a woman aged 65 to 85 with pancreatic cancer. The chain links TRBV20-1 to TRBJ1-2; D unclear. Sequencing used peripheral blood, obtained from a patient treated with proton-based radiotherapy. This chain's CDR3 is CSGVRNYGYTF. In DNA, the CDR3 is TGCAGTGGCGTTAGGAACTATGGCTACACCTTC.